One and the same sample provided the 24 T cell receptor beta chains below, sequenced in a study of CD8+CD57+ T cells in acquired aplastic anemia. Patients sequenced had flow cytometry evidence of CD8+CD57+ cell expansion. The TCR beta profiling, which covered VDJ combination and CDR3 sequence, was carried out using genomic DNA as the template. TCRdb processed the reads anew with MiXCR; each CDR3 protein has one entry. The sample has around 200,000 distinct CDR3 sequences, about half seen once. Sequencing was carried out using sorted CD4+, CD8+, or CD8+CD57+ T cells (not recorded which) from PBMCs. These receptors were collected from a human donor with aplastic anemia.

This clonotype was seen ten or more times. This sequence joins TRBV11-2 and TRBJ1-2; TRBD1 aligns across 9 bases. With 7 bases clipped from V and 6 bases from J, the junction kept 9 bases outside the gene matches. The CDR3 loop spans 14 amino acids. Germline V gives CDR1 SGHAT, CDR2 FQNNGV. The CDR3 spells CASTRQGEANGYTF. CDR3 nucleotide sequence: TGTGCCAGCACACGACAGGGGGAAGCGAATGGCTACACCTTC. Filled out from reference TRBV11-2 and TRBJ1-2, the complete variable domain reads EAGVAQSPRYKIIEKRQSVAFWCNPISGHATLYWYQQILGQGPKLLIQFQNNGVVDDSQLPKDRFSAERLKGVDSTLKIQPAKLEDSAVYLCASTRQGEANGYTFGSGTRLTVV.

This CDR3 is CSARTALGGTEAFF. CDR3 sequence (DNA): TGCAGTGCCCGAACCGCTCTTGGGGGGACTGAAGCTTTCTTT. The chain links TRBV20-1 to TRBJ1-1; D possibly corresponds to TRBD1 (5 bases). Per the germline V gene, CDR1 is DFQATT and CDR2 is SNEGSKA (reference sequence). This CDR3 spans 14 amino acids. V lost 6 bases and J 5 bases, leaving 19 bases between the germline ends.

This clonotype was seen just once. A much larger clone sits a single nucleotide away, making a read error possible. The gene calls are TRBV7-9 and TRBJ1-6, with D unresolved. The germline V gene encodes CDR1 SEHNR and CDR2 FQNEAQ (reference sequence). The CDR3 runs 12 residues. Trimming took 5 bases from V and 7 from J, leaving 6 bases between them. Here the CDR3 DNA reads TGTGCCAGCAGCCAGCTCAATTCACCCCTCCACTTT. Amino acid sequence: CASSQLNSPLHF.

This clonotype has just a few counts. This chain links TRBV15 with TRBJ2-5; D gene ambiguous. V was trimmed by 2 bases and J by 5 bases, leaving 3 bases between them. This CDR3 is 11 amino acids long. The germline gives CDR1 LNHNV, CDR2 YYDKDF (reference sequence). In DNA, the CDR3 is TGTGCCACCAGCAGAACGGAGACCCAGTACTTC. Its translation: CATSRTETQYF.

This clonotype was seen ten or more times. The chain combines TRBV12-3 or TRBV12-4 with TRBJ1-1, with 10 bases aligning to TRBD1. V lost 6 bases to trimming and J lost 3 bases; unmatched junction nucleotides: 7. CDR3 length equals 15 residues. The DNA for the CDR3 is TGTGCCAGCAGGACAGGGGGCTCTGGGTACACTGAAGCTTTCTTT. Amino acids: CASRTGGSGYTEAFF.

V gene TRBV11-2 combines with J gene TRBJ2-3; TRBD2 matches at 7 bases. The CDR3 contains 15 residues. The ends lost 10 bases at V and 1 base at J; junction bases unmatched: 11. Germline lookup yields CDR1 SGHAT and CDR2 FQNNGV. CDR3 amino acids: CATRGLREGTDTQYF. DNA for the CDR3: TGTGCCACGCGGGGACTACGAGAGGGCACAGATACGCAGTATTTT.

In this sample, this clonotype turned up many times. The chain employs TRBV7-3 and TRBJ2-1, with TRBD2 identical over 8 bases. With 1 base clipped from V and 3 bases from J, the junction kept 5 bases outside the gene matches. Germline CDR1 and CDR2: SGHTA and FQGTGA. The CDR3 sequence is 16 residues long. This chain's CDR3 is CASSLSGGGNYNEQFF. CDR3 nucleotide sequence: TGTGCCAGCAGCTTAAGCGGCGGGGGGAACTACAATGAGCAGTTCTTC.

Here the CDR3 DNA reads TGTGCCACCAGCAGAACCGGGCGGTGGCGGGAGTGGGGAGAGACCCAGTACTTC. Protein sequence: CATSRTGRWREWGETQYF. The chain is built from TRBV15 and TRBJ2-5, with 7 bases matching TRBD2. From germline, CDR1 is LNHNV and CDR2 YYDKDF (reference sequence). The CDR3 is 18 amino acids. V lost 2 bases, J lost 4 bases, and 16 bases stayed unmatched.

The chain recombines TRBV4-1 with TRBJ1-1; D is undetermined. Trimming left V 1 base short and J 2 bases short, with 14 bases between. This CDR3 has 16 residues. Germline-derived CDR1 and CDR2 are MGHRA and YSYEKL. CDR3 DNA sequence: TGCGCCAGCAGCCAAGTTATCGTCAGAACCAACACTGAAGCTTTCTTT. It specifies CASSQVIVRTNTEAFF.

J is TRBJ1-5 and V is TRBV19, with D unclear. The V gene's germline CDR1 is LNHDA and CDR2 SQIVND (reference sequence). The germline V and J ends were trimmed by 3 bases and 3 bases, with 9 bases remaining between them. CDR3 length: 14 residues. The CDR3 DNA sequence: TGTGCCAGTAGTATCGAGCGGTACAATCAGCCCCAGCATTTT. Translating it yields CASSIERYNQPQHF.

This clonotype was observed once. V gene TRBV6-1 combines with J gene TRBJ1-1; D uncertain. Trimming took 8 bases from V and 2 from J, leaving 12 bases between them. Germline assignment: CDR1 MNHNS and CDR2 SASEGT. The CDR3 loop spans 13 amino acids. The CDR3 here is CASGQSENTEAFF. The DNA for the CDR3 is TGTGCCAGCGGTCAGTCAGAAAACACTGAAGCTTTCTTT.

This clonotype was counted ten times or more. V is TRBV10-3 and J is TRBJ2-1; TRBD1 agrees at 8 bases. CDR3 length: 15 residues. Germline V gives CDR1 ENHRY, CDR2 SYGVKD. V trimming: 2 bases; J trimming: 9 bases; junction bases outside the gene matches: 9. CDR3: CAISEDRQGKGEQFF. The CDR3 DNA follows: TGTGCCATCAGTGAGGATCGACAGGGGAAGGGTGAGCAGTTCTTC.

In this sample, this clonotype turned up a few times. The gene calls are TRBV25-1 and TRBJ2-7; 7 bases map to TRBD1. CDR3 length equals 15 residues. V lost 4 bases to trimming and J lost 3 bases; unmatched junction nucleotides: 9. Germline V gene lookup returns CDR1 MGHDK and CDR2 SYGVNS. The CDR3 DNA is TGTGCCAGCAGTGGTCTGACAGGGCAAGGCTACGAGCAGTACTTC. Encoded protein: CASSGLTGQGYEQYF.

This sequence joins TRBV20-1 and TRBJ2-7; the D gene is possibly TRBD2 (6 bases). Trimming removed 1 base at V and 6 bases at J, with 16 bases between. The germline CDR1 and CDR2 sequences are DFQATT and SNEGSKA (reference sequence). This CDR3 has 14 residues. The CDR3 DNA reads as TGCAGTGCTAGAGTCCTCCCGGGGACTGGCGAGCAGTACTTC. It is translated as CSARVLPGTGEQYF.

The chain joins TRBV10-1 to TRBJ2-7; D may be TRBD2 (5 bases). The CDR3 is 16 amino acids. The germline V gene encodes CDR1 WNHNN and CDR2 SYGVQD (reference sequence). The V end lost 4 bases, the J end lost 8 bases, and 24 bases lay between the germline ends. The CDR3 DNA sequence: TGCGCCAGCAGTGCCTTGGCGGGTACCAATCAGCCCCAGCAGTACTTC. This translates into CASSALAGTNQPQQYF.

This clonotype occurred a few times. A much larger clone is a single base away; this may be a read error. This chain uses TRBV5-1 with TRBJ2-7; tentatively, D is TRBD1 (5 bases). The CDR3 has 12 residues. V was trimmed by 3 bases and J by 5 bases, leaving 9 bases between them. The V gene's germline CDR1 is SGHRS and CDR2 YFSETQ. For the CDR3, the DNA is TGCGCCAGCAGCTCTTCAGGGAACGAGCAGTACTTC. As protein: CASSSSGNEQYF.

The chain recombines TRBV5-4 with TRBJ2-5, with D possibly TRBD1 on 5 matching bases. The length of the CDR3 is 15 residues. CDR1 and CDR2 (germline): SGHNT, YYREEE (reference sequence). The V end lost 0 bases, the J end lost 5 bases, and 14 bases lay between the germline ends. Written as DNA, the CDR3 is TGTGCCAGCAGCTTGGCAGGGTTCGGTTCTGAGACCCAGTACTTC. Translated, it gives CASSLAGFGSETQYF. Drawing the rest from reference TRBV5-4 and TRBJ2-5, the complete variable domain is ETGVTQSPTHLIKTRGQQVTLRCSSQSGHNTVSWYQQALGQGPQFIFQYYREEENGRGNFPPRFSGLQFPNYSSELNVNALELDDSALYLCASSLAGFGSETQYFGPGTRLLVL.

This clonotype has at least ten counts. This chain links TRBV20-1 with TRBJ2-1; 15 bases are shared with TRBD2. The V and J ends lost 5 bases and 5 bases, in that order; junction bases with no gene match: 4. The CDR3 extends over 15 amino acids. Germline V gives CDR1 DFQATT, CDR2 SNEGSKA (reference sequence). The CDR3 sequence: CSAGGTSGGNNEQFF. DNA for the CDR3: TGCAGTGCTGGGGGGACTAGCGGGGGGAACAATGAGCAGTTCTTC.

The V call is TRBV29-1, the J call TRBJ2-1; D gene uncertain. Germline CDR1 SQVTM, CDR2 ANQGSEA. The CDR3 extends over 13 amino acids. V gave up 4 bases and J gave up 5 bases, with 12 bases separating them. The chain's CDR3 is CSVVTYGNNEQFF. The CDR3 region has the DNA TGCAGCGTTGTAACGTATGGCAACAATGAGCAGTTCTTC.

V and J are TRBV29-1 and TRBJ2-1; a weak D match, TRBD2 (8 bases). Looked up from germline, CDR1 is SQVTM and CDR2 is ANQGSEA. This CDR3 is built from 19 residues. Trimming took off 6 bases at V and 5 bases at J, with 32 bases between the two ends. The CDR3 sequence: CSVGTRGGAGGTADNEQFF. The DNA of the CDR3 is TGCAGCGTCGGGACCCGAGGGGGCGCGGGGGGTACCGCCGACAATGAGCAGTTCTTC.

The CDR3 loop reads CASSYDRGTPYEQYF. CDR3 nucleotide sequence: TGTGCCAGCAGTTACGACAGGGGAACCCCCTACGAGCAGTACTTC. The chain combines TRBV2 with TRBJ2-7; TRBD1 aligns across 8 bases. V shed 5 bases and J 2 bases; nucleotides not matched to a gene: 8. Germline V gene sequence: CDR1 SNHLY, CDR2 FYNNEI. The CDR3 is made up of 15 amino acids. Filled out from reference TRBV2 and TRBJ2-7, the complete variable domain reads EPEVTQTPSHQVTQMGQEVILRCVPISNHLYFYWYRQILGQKVEFLVSFYNNEISEKSEIFDDQFSVERPDGSNFTLKIRSTKLEDSAMYFCASSYDRGTPYEQYFGPGTRLTVT.

The rearrangement joins TRBV7-2 to TRBJ2-2; possibly TRBD2 for D (5 bases). V lost 6 bases to trimming and J lost 3 bases, with 8 bases between them. Germline CDR1 reads SGHTA; CDR2 reads FQGNSA. The CDR3 totals 13 residues. As DNA, the CDR3 is TGTGCCAGCAGTCCAGCGGACACCGGGGAGCTGTTTTTT. Amino acids: CASSPADTGELFF.

This clonotype was picked up many times. The V call is TRBV20-1, the J call TRBJ2-5, with TRBD2 identical over 9 bases. The CDR3 has 14 residues. The junction had 5 bases not matched to a gene; V was cut back by 6 bases and J by 0 bases. Germline V gene lookup returns CDR1 DFQATT and CDR2 SNEGSKA (reference sequence). CDR3 coding DNA: TGCAGTGCGAATCCTAGCGGGGACCAAGAGACCCAGTACTTC. It translates to CSANPSGDQETQYF.

This clonotype has only a few counts. The genes are TRBV10-3 and TRBJ1-6; a weak D match, TRBD1 (6 bases). CDR1 is ENHRY and CDR2 is SYGVKD in the germline V gene. V lost 3 bases, J lost 2 bases, and 11 bases lay in between. The CDR3 has 16 amino acids. As DNA, the CDR3 is TGTGCCATCAGTGAACAGGGTAGTACCTATAATTCACCCCTCCACTTT. This encodes CAISEQGSTYNSPLHF.